These 22 T cell receptor beta chains originate from one sample sequenced in a study of shared clonotypes between healthy human individuals. Positive CCR7 selection of CD45RO-negative cells yielded the naive CD8 cells, and terminally differentiated effector memory CD45RA+ cells were excluded. Produced via immunoSEQ multiplex PCR; TCRdb's table is partial and in-frame only. Of approximately 600,000 clones in the sample, around 96% were seen once. The sequenced material came from naive CD8+ T cells sorted from blood. These receptors originate from a woman in her 30s in good health.

In the case of this clone: At the DNA level, this CDR3 is encoded by other sequences in the same sample as well. This chain uses TRBV20-1 with TRBJ1-2; unclear D gene. Deletions cut 4 bases from V and 8 bases from J, with 8 bases between. The length of the CDR3 is 10 residues. Per germline, CDR1 DFQATT and CDR2 SNEGSKA (reference sequence). Here the CDR3 reads CSATGSGYTF. The CDR3 bases are TGCAGTGCTACTGGTTCGGGCTACACCTTC.

This chain uses TRBV9 with TRBJ2-3; a weak D match, TRBD2 (6 bases). The V and J ends lost 4 bases and 6 bases respectively, with 21 bases between them. The CDR3 contains 16 residues. Looked up from germline, CDR1 is SGDLS and CDR2 is YYNGEE. The CDR3 spells CASSHRVAETRDTQYF. CDR3 nucleotides: TGTGCCAGCAGCCACCGGGTAGCGGAGACTAGGGATACGCAGTATTTT. The full variable domain, its missing parts supplied by reference TRBV9 and TRBJ2-3, is DSGVTQTPKHLITATGQRVTLRCSPRSGDLSVYWYQQSLDQGLQFLIQYYNGEERAKGNILERFSAQQFPDLHSELNLSSLELGDSALYFCASSHRVAETRDTQYFGPGTRLTVL.

V gene TRBV27 combines with J gene TRBJ2-1; D may be TRBD2 (5 bases). Trimming took off 6 bases at V and 7 bases at J, with 10 bases between the two ends. The germline CDR1 and CDR2 sequences are MNHEY and SMNVEV (reference sequence). The CDR3 runs 12 residues. The CDR3 protein is CASSFPGNEQFF. CDR3 sequence (DNA): TGTGCCAGCAGCTTCCCGGGGAATGAGCAGTTCTTC.

The V and J genes are TRBV4-1 and TRBJ2-5, with D perhaps matching TRBD2 (6 bases). The J call may be faulty, since TRBJ2-7 better matches the DNA end. The V gene's germline CDR1 is MGHRA and CDR2 YSYEKL. This CDR3 is built from 12 residues. CDR3 DNA: TGCGCCAGCAGCCCCGGGAGCTACGAGCAGTACTTC. It codes for CASSPGSYEQYF.

The sample holds one count of this clone. This chain uses TRBV9 with TRBJ2-3; no definite D call. This CDR3 spans 15 amino acids. CDR1 and CDR2 (germline): SGDLS, YYNGEE. V was pared by 4 bases and J by 0 bases, with 12 bases between. CDR3 in DNA: TGTGCCAGCAGCCCCTATGATTTGAGCACAGATACGCAGTATTTT. Its protein is CASSPYDLSTDTQYF.

The CDR3 DNA sequence: TGCAGCGTTGAAGATCCCAGGACCCCAGACTATGGCTACACCTTC. This encodes CSVEDPRTPDYGYTF. The rearrangement links TRBV29-1 to TRBJ1-2, with D hard to call. The V end lost 0 bases, the J end lost 3 bases, and 14 bases lay between the germline ends. Germline V gives CDR1 SQVTM, CDR2 ANQGSEA. This CDR3 region has 15 residues.

This chain connects TRBV19 to TRBJ2-2; 11 bases fit TRBD2. The V gene's germline CDR1 is LNHDA and CDR2 SQIVND (reference sequence). The V segment lost 9 bases and the J segment 5 bases; nucleotides outside the gene matches: 14. This CDR3 has 17 residues. In DNA, the CDR3 is TGTGCCAGGACCCGGGGAGTAGCGGGAGGGAAGACCGGGGAGCTGTTTTTT. It encodes CARTRGVAGGKTGELFF.

V and J are TRBV2 and TRBJ1-1; TRBD1 might be the D (5 bases). In germline, CDR1 is SNHLY, CDR2 FYNNEI. The CDR3 runs 15 residues. V gave up 4 bases and J gave up 1 base, with 13 bases separating them. The CDR3, as DNA: TGTGCCAGCAGTGGAAGACAGACACCGAACACTGAAGCTTTCTTT. This encodes CASSGRQTPNTEAFF.

This clone appeared a single time. Other DNA variants within this sample encode the same CDR3. V gene TRBV13 combines with J gene TRBJ2-7; 11 nucleotides line up with TRBD1. Trimming took 5 bases from V and 2 from J; bases not matched to a gene: 2. Germline V gives CDR1 PRHDT, CDR2 FYEKMQ (reference sequence). The CDR3 contains 14 residues. CDR3 coding DNA: TGTGCCAGCAGCCCGGGACAGGGGGCCTACGAGCAGTACTTC. Its protein product is CASSPGQGAYEQYF.

The chain carries TRBV18 and TRBJ2-2; 9 bases agree with TRBD2. Unmatched junction bases numbered 6, after V lost 3 bases and J lost 4 bases. The germline V gene has CDR1 KGHSH and CDR2 LQKENI. The CDR3 sequence is 16 residues long. Here the CDR3 DNA reads TGTGCCAGCTCACCCGCTAGCGGGGTGGGCACCGGGGAGCTGTTTTTT. It yields the protein CASSPASGVGTGELFF.

V usage is TRBV2 and J usage is TRBJ1-6; no clear D gene. Looked up from germline, CDR1 is SNHLY and CDR2 is FYNNEI. Trimming removed 6 bases at V and 4 bases at J, with 7 bases between. The CDR3 is 13 residues long. The CDR3 DNA reads TGTGCCAGCAGCTTCCCGTATAATTCACCCCTCCACTTT. It yields the protein CASSFPYNSPLHF.

The chain couples TRBV19 to TRBJ1-4, with D perhaps matching TRBD1 (5 bases). With 3 bases removed from V and 4 bases from J, the gap between germline ends came to 15 bases. Germline loops: CDR1 LNHDA, CDR2 SQIVND (reference sequence). This CDR3 has 16 residues. The CDR3 protein is CASSIKVQAFNEKLFF. CDR3 sequence (DNA): TGTGCCAGTAGTATTAAGGTACAGGCTTTTAATGAAAAACTGTTTTTT.

The chain links TRBV27 to TRBJ2-5; the D call may be TRBD1 or TRBD2 (5 bases each). The DNA end is a closer match to TRBJ2-7, so the J assignment may be wrong. Germline CDR1 and CDR2: MNHEY and SMNVEV (reference sequence). The CDR3 is 15 amino acids. The CDR3 loop is CASSLITGTNVEQYF. For the CDR3, the DNA is TGTGCCAGCAGTTTAATAACCGGGACCAACGTCGAGCAGTACTTC.

The chain links TRBV15 to TRBJ2-7, with D tentatively TRBD2 (6 bases). V was trimmed by 4 bases and J by 2 bases, leaving 21 bases between them. CDR3 length: 17 amino acids. Per germline, CDR1 LNHNV and CDR2 YYDKDF (reference sequence). CDR3 sequence reads: CATSKDPHQEGTYEQYF. The DNA of the CDR3 is TGTGCCACCAGCAAAGACCCCCACCAGGAGGGCACCTACGAGCAGTACTTC.

This chain connects TRBV4-1 to TRBJ2-7, with D possibly matching TRBD2 (5 bases). V was shortened by 1 base and J by 3 bases, with 13 bases between the two germline ends. The V gene's germline CDR1 is MGHRA and CDR2 YSYEKL. This CDR3 is 15 amino acids long. In DNA, the CDR3 is TGCGCCAGCAGCCAAGGGGTGAGGGTGAACTACGAGCAGTACTTC. Its translation is CASSQGVRVNYEQYF.

This chain connects TRBV28 to TRBJ1-1, with 7 nucleotides matching TRBD1. The V gene end was trimmed by 6 bases and the J gene end by 5 bases; junction bases not matched to a gene: 12. This CDR3 is built from 15 residues. Germline V gene sequence: CDR1 MDHEN, CDR2 SYDVKM. The CDR3 reads CASSEHDREATEAFF. Written as DNA, the CDR3 is TGTGCCAGCAGCGAGCATGACAGGGAAGCAACTGAAGCTTTCTTT.

This sequence joins TRBV2 and TRBJ2-7; 9 bases are a match to TRBD2. The CDR3 is 14 amino acids. Germline V gives CDR1 SNHLY, CDR2 FYNNEI. V was clipped by 10 bases and J by 6 bases; unmatched bases: 13. The CDR3 coding sequence is TGTGCCACGGGGTTAGCGGGAGAATCTGTCGAGCAGTACTTC. It translates to CATGLAGESVEQYF.

V and J are TRBV6-1 and TRBJ2-7, with 7 bases matching TRBD1. This CDR3 comprises 15 residues. Germline V lookup: CDR1 MNHNS, CDR2 SASEGT. V trimming: 1 base; J trimming: 2 bases; junction bases outside the gene matches: 5. In DNA, the CDR3 is TGTGCCAGCAGTGAAGGACAGGGTATCCCCTACGAGCAGTACTTC. Its protein product is CASSEGQGIPYEQYF.

This chain connects TRBV5-1 to TRBJ2-7; 11 bases are a match to TRBD2. The V and J ends lost 7 bases and 0 bases, in that order; junction bases with no gene match: 9. This CDR3 spans 16 amino acids. Germline V gene data show CDR1 as SGHRS and CDR2 as YFSETQ. CDR3 residues: CASRLAGTAVSYEQYF. The CDR3 bases are TGCGCCAGCCGACTAGCGGGAACGGCTGTCTCCTACGAGCAGTACTTC.

The chain combines TRBV7-2 with TRBJ1-1; D is uncertain. CDR1 and CDR2 (germline): SGHTA, FQGNSA. The CDR3 extends over 14 amino acids. V dropped 5 bases and J dropped 2 bases, with 12 bases sitting between them. The CDR3 is CASSLPGDNTEAFF. CDR3 coding DNA: TGTGCCAGCAGCCTCCCGGGAGATAACACTGAAGCTTTCTTT. Combining the CDR3 with reference TRBV7-2 and TRBJ1-1 gives the whole variable domain GAGVSQSPSNKVTEKGKDVELRCDPISGHTALYWYRQSLGQGLEFLIYFQGNSAPDKSGLPSDRFSAERTGGSVSTLTIQRTQQEDSAVYLCASSLPGDNTEAFFGQGTRLTVV.

The V gene is TRBV9, the J gene TRBJ2-2; D not resolved. The CDR3 runs to 14 residues. Germline V CDR1 and CDR2: SGDLS, YYNGEE. The germline V and J ends were trimmed by 4 bases and 0 bases, with 7 bases remaining between them. The CDR3 DNA is TGTGCCAGCAGCCCTGACCCGAACACCGGGGAGCTGTTTTTT. This encodes CASSPDPNTGELFF.

CDR3 region: CASSLERNLGYEQYF. CDR3 DNA sequence: TGCGCCAGCAGCTTGGAGCGGAATCTCGGCTACGAGCAGTACTTC. The chain combines TRBV5-1 with TRBJ2-7; the D gene is possibly TRBD2 (5 bases). V was shortened by 0 bases and J by 3 bases, with 13 bases between the two germline ends. This CDR3 region has 15 residues. The germline V gene encodes CDR1 SGHRS and CDR2 YFSETQ.